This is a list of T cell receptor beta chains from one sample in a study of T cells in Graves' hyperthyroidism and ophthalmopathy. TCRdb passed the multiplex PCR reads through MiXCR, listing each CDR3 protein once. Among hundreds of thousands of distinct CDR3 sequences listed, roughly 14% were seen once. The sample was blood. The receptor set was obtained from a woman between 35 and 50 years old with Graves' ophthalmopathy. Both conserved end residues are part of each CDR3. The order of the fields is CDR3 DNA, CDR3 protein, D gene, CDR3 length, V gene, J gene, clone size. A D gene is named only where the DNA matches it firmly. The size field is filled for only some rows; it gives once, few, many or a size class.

CDR3 DNA: TGCAGCGTTGAAGGGGGTTTTGGAGGGTCCACTGAAGCTTTCTTT; CDR3 protein: CSVEGGFGGSTEAFF; D gene: .; CDR3 length: 15; V gene: TRBV29-1; J gene: TRBJ1-1; clone size: .
CDR3 DNA: TGTGCCAGCAGCGCACAGGGGCACGGGTACGAGCAGTACTTC; CDR3 protein: CASSAQGHGYEQYF; D gene: TRBD1; CDR3 length: 14; V gene: TRBV7-2; J gene: TRBJ2-7; clone size: .
CDR3 DNA: TGTGCCAGCAGTTTCAAGAGCTCCTACGAGCAGTACTTC; CDR3 protein: CASSFKSSYEQYF; D gene: .; CDR3 length: 13; V gene: TRBV27; J gene: TRBJ2-7; clone size: many
CDR3 DNA: TGTGCCAGCAGGTGGACTAGCGGGAGCTACGAGCAGTACTTC; CDR3 protein: CASRWTSGSYEQYF; D gene: TRBD2; CDR3 length: 14; V gene: TRBV28; J gene: TRBJ2-7; clone size: many
CDR3 DNA: TGTGCCAGCAGTGCCGGGACAGGGGTACAGCCCCAGCATTTT; CDR3 protein: CASSAGTGVQPQHF; D gene: TRBD1; CDR3 length: 14; V gene: TRBV6-2/TRBV6-3; J gene: TRBJ1-5; clone size: many
CDR3 DNA: TGTGCCAGCACCCAACAGGGGGCGGCTGGCTACACCTTC; CDR3 protein: CASTQQGAAGYTF; D gene: TRBD1; CDR3 length: 13; V gene: TRBV6-5; J gene: TRBJ1-2; clone size: many
CDR3 DNA: TGTGCCAGCAGCTCCCGCACTCTGGATAATGAGCAGTTCTTC; CDR3 protein: CASSSRTLDNEQFF; D gene: .; CDR3 length: 14; V gene: TRBV7-2; J gene: TRBJ2-1; clone size: .
CDR3 DNA: TGTGCCAGCAAGGAACAGGGGGCGGAAGGCTACACCTTC; CDR3 protein: CASKEQGAEGYTF; D gene: TRBD1; CDR3 length: 13; V gene: TRBV6-2/TRBV6-3; J gene: TRBJ1-2; clone size: many
CDR3 DNA: TGTGCCAGCAGCGCCCAGGGGGCAGAGACCCAGTACTTC; CDR3 protein: CASSAQGAETQYF; D gene: TRBD1; CDR3 length: 13; V gene: TRBV9; J gene: TRBJ2-5; clone size: many
CDR3 DNA: TGTGCCACCAGTGAGCAGCGCTATGGCTACACCTTC; CDR3 protein: CATSEQRYGYTF; D gene: .; CDR3 length: 12; V gene: TRBV24-1; J gene: TRBJ1-2; clone size: .
CDR3 DNA: TGTGCCACCAGTGATTTGCGAGGTAGCGGGAGGTTTGGGACAGATACGCAGTATTTT; CDR3 protein: CATSDLRGSGRFGTDTQYF; D gene: TRBD2; CDR3 length: 19; V gene: TRBV24-1; J gene: TRBJ2-3; clone size: many
CDR3 DNA: TGTGCCATCAGTGAGTGGTCGACAGTCAATCAGCCCCAGCATTTT; CDR3 protein: CAISEWSTVNQPQHF; D gene: .; CDR3 length: 15; V gene: TRBV10-3; J gene: TRBJ1-5; clone size: many
CDR3 DNA: TGTGCCAGCAGCAGGAGCGGGAGAGCCAAAAACATTCAGTACTTC; CDR3 protein: CASSRSGRAKNIQYF; D gene: TRBD2; CDR3 length: 15; V gene: TRBV6-5; J gene: TRBJ2-4; clone size: many
CDR3 DNA: TGTGCCAGCAGCCCCCGGGACTACCGAGAGACCCAGTACTTC; CDR3 protein: CASSPRDYRETQYF; D gene: TRBD2; CDR3 length: 14; V gene: TRBV9; J gene: TRBJ2-5; clone size: many
CDR3 DNA: TGTGCCAGCAGATTCAGGGTTTTTGGCTATGGCTACACCTTC; CDR3 protein: CASRFRVFGYGYTF; D gene: .; CDR3 length: 14; V gene: TRBV5-6; J gene: TRBJ1-2; clone size: many
CDR3 DNA: TGCAGCGTAGTTTATTCCCGGGGGGACACTGAAGCTTTCTTT; CDR3 protein: CSVVYSRGDTEAFF; D gene: .; CDR3 length: 14; V gene: TRBV29-1; J gene: TRBJ1-1; clone size: many
CDR3 DNA: TGTGCCAGCAACCATCGGACTCCGAACACCGGGGAGCTGTTTTTT; CDR3 protein: CASNHRTPNTGELFF; D gene: .; CDR3 length: 15; V gene: TRBV2; J gene: TRBJ2-2; clone size: many
CDR3 DNA: TGCGCCAGCAGCTTGGGATCGACAGTCTACGAGCAGTACTTC; CDR3 protein: CASSLGSTVYEQYF; D gene: .; CDR3 length: 14; V gene: TRBV5-1; J gene: TRBJ2-7; clone size: many
CDR3 DNA: TGCGCCAGCAGGGGGGACAGGGCTAGCAATCAGCCCCAGCATTTT; CDR3 protein: CASRGDRASNQPQHF; D gene: TRBD1; CDR3 length: 15; V gene: TRBV5-1; J gene: TRBJ1-5; clone size: few
CDR3 DNA: TGTGCCAGCAGCCAAGTAGCGGGAGGAGGCGAGCAGTACTTC; CDR3 protein: CASSQVAGGGEQYF; D gene: TRBD2; CDR3 length: 14; V gene: TRBV3-1; J gene: TRBJ2-7; clone size: many
CDR3 DNA: TGTGCCAGCACTGACAGCTTTAACTACGAGCAGTACTTC; CDR3 protein: CASTDSFNYEQYF; D gene: .; CDR3 length: 13; V gene: TRBV6-2/TRBV6-3; J gene: TRBJ2-7; clone size: many
CDR3 DNA: TGCAGCGTTTTTGGGACAGGGAGTAGCTACGAGCAGTACTTC; CDR3 protein: CSVFGTGSSYEQYF; D gene: TRBD1; CDR3 length: 14; V gene: TRBV29-1; J gene: TRBJ2-7; clone size: many
CDR3 DNA: TGTGCCAGCAGCTTAGGTGGAGGGGGAGGTACGGAGACCCAGTACTTC; CDR3 protein: CASSLGGGGGTETQYF; D gene: .; CDR3 length: 16; V gene: TRBV7-2; J gene: TRBJ2-5; clone size: many
CDR3 DNA: TGTGCCAGCAGTTCCCAGCCCTTGGCCTATGGCTACACCTTC; CDR3 protein: CASSSQPLAYGYTF; D gene: .; CDR3 length: 14; V gene: TRBV27; J gene: TRBJ1-2; clone size: many
CDR3 DNA: TGTGCCAGCACCGAAGTCGAAGAAATTAACTATGGCTACACCTTC; CDR3 protein: CASTEVEEINYGYTF; D gene: .; CDR3 length: 15; V gene: TRBV28; J gene: TRBJ1-2; clone size: many
CDR3 DNA: TGTGCCAGCAGTCAAGATACGTTCTCTGGAAACACCATATATTTT; CDR3 protein: CASSQDTFSGNTIYF; D gene: .; CDR3 length: 15; V gene: TRBV6-1; J gene: TRBJ1-3; clone size: many
CDR3 DNA: TGTGCCAGCAGTTTAGAGACCTTAGCGACAGAGACCCAGTACTTC; CDR3 protein: CASSLETLATETQYF; D gene: .; CDR3 length: 15; V gene: TRBV28; J gene: TRBJ2-5; clone size: few
CDR3 DNA: TGCGCCAGCAGCCAAGTGCGGGAGACCGGGGAGCTGTTTTTT; CDR3 protein: CASSQVRETGELFF; D gene: TRBD2; CDR3 length: 14; V gene: TRBV4-1; J gene: TRBJ2-2; clone size: few
CDR3 DNA: TGCAGCGGAAGGACAGGGGGAGAGACCCAGTACTTC; CDR3 protein: CSGRTGGETQYF; D gene: TRBD1; CDR3 length: 12; V gene: TRBV29-1; J gene: TRBJ2-5; clone size: many
CDR3 DNA: TGCAGTGCTAAACAGGGAGTGGAAGAGCAGTACTTC; CDR3 protein: CSAKQGVEEQYF; D gene: .; CDR3 length: 12; V gene: TRBV20-1; J gene: TRBJ2-7; clone size: few
CDR3 DNA: TGTGCCACCAGTGATTTGATTCGGGACACCGGGGAGCTGTTTTTT; CDR3 protein: CATSDLIRDTGELFF; D gene: .; CDR3 length: 15; V gene: TRBV24-1; J gene: TRBJ2-2; clone size: many
CDR3 DNA: TGTGCCAGCAGCTCTCGGGGAGCCGTAAGCTCCTACGAGCAGTACTTC; CDR3 protein: CASSSRGAVSSYEQYF; D gene: .; CDR3 length: 16; V gene: TRBV11-2; J gene: TRBJ2-7; clone size: .
CDR3 DNA: TGTGCCACCAGCAGAGATTTCCGTCCCTACGAGCAGTACTTC; CDR3 protein: CATSRDFRPYEQYF; D gene: .; CDR3 length: 14; V gene: TRBV15; J gene: TRBJ2-7; clone size: many
CDR3 DNA: TGTGCCAGCAGTTTCCGGACTAGCGGGAGTGACGAGCAGTACTTC; CDR3 protein: CASSFRTSGSDEQYF; D gene: TRBD2; CDR3 length: 15; V gene: TRBV28; J gene: TRBJ2-7; clone size: .
CDR3 DNA: TGTGCCAGCAGTTACCCTTTTGGCATCTACGAGCAGTACTTC; CDR3 protein: CASSYPFGIYEQYF; D gene: .; CDR3 length: 14; V gene: TRBV6-2/TRBV6-3; J gene: TRBJ2-7; clone size: .
CDR3 DNA: TGTGCCAGCAGTGAGGACAGGGGTGGCTACACCTTC; CDR3 protein: CASSEDRGGYTF; D gene: TRBD1; CDR3 length: 12; V gene: TRBV28; J gene: TRBJ1-2; clone size: many
CDR3 DNA: TGTGCCAGCAGCTCAACTGGAGGGTCGTCGAGACAACCCTACGAGCAGTACTTC; CDR3 protein: CASSSTGGSSRQPYEQYF; D gene: .; CDR3 length: 18; V gene: TRBV5-6; J gene: TRBJ2-7; clone size: few
CDR3 DNA: TGTGCCAGCAGCTTAGTTGGAGAGAGCACTGAAGCTTTCTTT; CDR3 protein: CASSLVGESTEAFF; D gene: .; CDR3 length: 14; V gene: TRBV11-2; J gene: TRBJ1-1; clone size: many
CDR3 DNA: TGTGCCAGCAGTGACGCAGCCGACTCCTATGGCTACACCTTC; CDR3 protein: CASSDAADSYGYTF; D gene: .; CDR3 length: 14; V gene: TRBV2; J gene: TRBJ1-2; clone size: many